This record covers a single T cell receptor (beta chain). The CDR3 extends over 13 amino acids. The data derive from a study of monozygotic twins with inflammatory bowel disease. Each sample had eight separate cDNA synthesis reactions. Each CDR3 protein gets one entry in TCRdb, which reprocessed the 5' RACE reads and gives no DNA. Here the sample table reports around 200,000 distinct CDR3 sequences. Sequenced input: blood. The source of this sequence is a human donor with ulcerative colitis or Crohn's disease, or a healthy co-twin of an affected twin (not recorded which). This chain joins TRBV12-3 or TRBV12-4 and TRBJ1-2; the TCRdb call, TRBD1, lacks DNA for checking. The CDR3 spells CASSSGGWYGYTF.